These 17 T cell receptor beta chains came from one sample sequenced in a study of T cells in Graves' hyperthyroidism and ophthalmopathy. Amplification of TCR beta CDR3 regions was performed using RNA transcripts as template. HTBI primers were the set used in a first-round RT-PCR of the TCR CDR3. TCRdb redid the calling of the multiplex PCR reads with MiXCR, one entry per CDR3 protein. The top ten clones hold approximately 15% of a sample with around 520,000 distinct CDR3 sequences, around 15% of them seen once. Sequencing input: blood. The receptors shown here come from a woman aged 35 to 49 with Graves' hyperthyroidism.

V usage is TRBV9 and J usage is TRBJ2-2, with a possible D match to TRBD2 (6 bases). Germline loops: CDR1 SGDLS, CDR2 YYNGEE. The V end was cut by 4 bases, the J end by 5 bases, with 18 bases between. The CDR3 is 16 residues long. The CDR3 here is CASSTRLGEVTGELFF. Here the CDR3 DNA reads TGTGCCAGCAGCACCCGACTAGGTGAAGTTACCGGGGAGCTGTTTTTT.

This clonotype was seen a few times. The V gene is TRBV4-1, the J gene TRBJ2-7; 8 bases map to TRBD2. J lost 6 bases, V lost 1 base, and 2 bases had no gene match. The germline V gene encodes CDR1 MGHRA and CDR2 YSYEKL. The CDR3 sequence is 13 residues long. The CDR3 region is CASSQAGGGEQYF. Written as DNA, the CDR3 is TGCGCCAGCAGCCAAGCGGGAGGGGGCGAGCAGTACTTC.

This clonotype has ten or more counts. The chain combines TRBV12-3 or TRBV12-4 with TRBJ2-3; no clear D. V lost 5 bases to trimming and J lost 2 bases, with 11 bases between them. The CDR3 totals 14 residues. CDR3 amino acids: CASSLRTVTDTQYF. CDR3 bases: TGTGCCAGCAGTCTCCGGACCGTCACAGATACGCAGTATTTT.

This clonotype was picked up a small number of times. The J gene is TRBJ2-7, the V gene TRBV7-2; 10 nucleotides match TRBD2. Trimming cost V 0 bases and J 0 bases; bases outside gene matches: 8. Per germline, CDR1 SGHTA and CDR2 FQGNSA. The CDR3 totals 18 residues. CDR3 protein: CASSLAIMGLAHSYEQYF. The CDR3 nucleotides read TGTGCCAGCAGCTTAGCAATTATGGGACTAGCGCACTCCTACGAGCAGTACTTC. Combining the CDR3 with reference TRBV7-2 and TRBJ2-7 gives the whole variable domain GAGVSQSPSNKVTEKGKDVELRCDPISGHTALYWYRQSLGQGLEFLIYFQGNSAPDKSGLPSDRFSAERTGGSVSTLTIQRTQQEDSAVYLCASSLAIMGLAHSYEQYFGPGTRLTVT.

This clonotype was seen a few times. This clone may be a read error of a much larger clone one base away. The chain combines TRBV5-4 with TRBJ2-5, with 8 bases lining up with TRBD2. Germline-derived CDR1 and CDR2 are SGHNT and YYREEE (reference sequence). V dropped 4 bases and J dropped 1; count of bases not matched to a gene: 6. The CDR3 has 15 residues. The CDR3 protein is CASSRSGNLQETQYF. In DNA, the CDR3 is TGTGCCAGCAGCCGTAGCGGGAACCTCCAAGAGACCCAGTACTTC.

With respect to this clonotype: A read error may be the cause here, since a much bigger clone is one base away. The chain couples TRBV28 to TRBJ1-5; the match to TRBD1 covers 10 bases. This CDR3 comprises 18 residues. The germline V gene has CDR1 MDHEN and CDR2 SYDVKM. V shed 2 bases and J 2 bases; nucleotides not matched to a gene: 9. The CDR3 nucleotides are TGTGCCAGCAGTTTACAGACAGGGGGCGGCGTCGGCAATCAGCCCCAGCATTTT. It yields the protein CASSLQTGGGVGNQPQHF.

This clonotype occurred many times. The V and J genes are TRBV7-8 and TRBJ1-5, with D possibly matching TRBD1 (5 bases). Germline V gives CDR1 SGHVS, CDR2 FQNEAQ. Between the trimmed V and J ends, which lost 5 bases and 3 bases, there was a span of 23 bases. CDR3 length: 18 residues. The CDR3 reads CASSRTRSTAMINQPQHF. For the CDR3, the DNA is TGTGCCAGCAGCAGAACCCGATCGACAGCCATGATCAATCAGCCCCAGCATTTT. The entire variable domain, with the rest obtained from reference TRBV7-8 and TRBJ1-5, is as follows: GAGVSQSPRYKVAKRGQDVALRCDPISGHVSLFWYQQALGQGPEFLTYFQNEAQLDKSGLPSDRFFAERPEGSVSTLKIQRTQQEDSAVYLCASSRTRSTAMINQPQHFGDGTRLSIL.

This chain links TRBV28 with TRBJ2-7; maybe TRBD1 (6 bases). Germline loops: CDR1 MDHEN, CDR2 SYDVKM. V gave up 6 bases and J gave up 8 bases, with 26 bases separating them. The CDR3 totals 16 residues. This CDR3 reads CASSPRGSGHLYKQYF. In DNA form, the CDR3 reads TGTGCCAGCAGCCCAAGGGGATCGGGACACCTGTACAAGCAGTACTTC.

In the case of this clonotype: This may arise from a read error, as a much more abundant clone is one base away. The chain joins TRBV5-4 to TRBJ2-1; D may be TRBD1 or TRBD2 (5 bases each). Germline CDR1 and CDR2: SGHNT and YYREEE (reference sequence). V was shortened by 5 bases and J by 7 bases, with 16 bases between the two germline ends. This CDR3 is 14 amino acids long. The CDR3, as DNA: TGTGCCAGCAGGGAGTGGGGCGGGCTAAATGAGCAGTTCTTC. Protein product: CASREWGGLNEQFF.

This clonotype was found a few times. The V gene is TRBV7-2, the J gene TRBJ2-7, with 9 bases fitting TRBD2. Germline V gene lookup returns CDR1 SGHTA and CDR2 FQGNSA. The CDR3 consists of 13 residues. J gave up 9 bases and V 5 bases, and 8 bases lay outside the gene matches. The CDR3: CASSLPTSGTQYF. The CDR3 nucleotides are TGTGCCAGCAGCCTCCCGACTAGCGGAACGCAGTACTTC. The whole variable domain, filled in from reference TRBV7-2 and TRBJ2-7, reads GAGVSQSPSNKVTEKGKDVELRCDPISGHTALYWYRQSLGQGLEFLIYFQGNSAPDKSGLPSDRFSAERTGGSVSTLTIQRTQQEDSAVYLCASSLPTSGTQYFGPGTRLTVT.

V is TRBV11-3 and J is TRBJ2-1, with D tentatively TRBD2 (7 bases). This CDR3 has 16 residues. V was cut by 1 base and J by 8 bases, with 18 bases left in between. CDR1 is SGHNT and CDR2 is YENEEA in the germline V gene. The CDR3 nucleotides read TGTGCCAGCAGCTTAGGTAGGGGGGGGAGCTGGGATGAGCAGTTCTTC. This encodes CASSLGRGGSWDEQFF.

V gene TRBV12-5 combines with J gene TRBJ1-1; 8 positions match TRBD1. The ends lost 0 bases at V and 0 bases at J; junction bases unmatched: 3. Germline V gene sequence: CDR1 LGHNT, CDR2 FRNRAP. The CDR3 extends over 16 amino acids. The CDR3 DNA reads TGTGCTAGTGGTTTGGTACAGGGGGGTATGAACACTGAAGCTTTCTTT. This gives the protein CASGLVQGGMNTEAFF.

The V gene is TRBV20-1, the J gene TRBJ2-3; D is unclear. CDR3 length: 15 amino acids. V lost 3 bases and J lost 2, with 15 bases in between. The V gene's germline CDR1 is DFQATT and CDR2 SNEGSKA (reference sequence). The DNA of the CDR3 is TGCAGTGCTAGGAGCTTTCTGGCGGACACAGATACGCAGTATTTT. Translation: CSARSFLADTDTQYF.

This clonotype was seen ten or more times. J is TRBJ1-1 and V is TRBV13; D is uncertain. Germline V CDR1 and CDR2: PRHDT, FYEKMQ (reference sequence). The V end lost 5 bases, the J end lost 6 bases, and 7 bases lay between the germline ends. The CDR3 length is 11 residues. CDR3 protein: CASSRVSEAFF. CDR3 coding DNA: TGTGCCAGCAGCCGGGTGTCTGAAGCTTTCTTT.

There are many counts of this clonotype. V gene TRBV20-1 combines with J gene TRBJ2-7; 9 bases are a match to TRBD2. The CDR3 is 13 amino acids. Germline-derived CDR1 and CDR2 are DFQATT and SNEGSKA (reference sequence). Germline trimming cut 6 bases from V and 6 bases from J; bases unmatched to any gene: 9. CDR3 sequence: CSARGRVTLEQYF. CDR3 bases: TGCAGTGCACGCGGGAGGGTGACCCTCGAGCAGTACTTC.

The V call is TRBV7-9, the J call TRBJ2-2; TRBD1 might be the D (5 bases). The CDR3 runs to 14 residues. Germline V lookup: CDR1 SEHNR, CDR2 FQNEAQ (reference sequence). Between the trimmed V and J ends, which lost 2 bases and 5 bases, there was a span of 9 bases. The CDR3 region is CASSLTQGTGELFF. The CDR3 bases are TGTGCCAGCAGCTTAACGCAGGGTACCGGGGAGCTGTTTTTT.

This clonotype was seen repeatedly, ten times or more. An end of the junction differs from the germline gene, which may be a read error. V is TRBV2 and J is TRBJ2-3, with D unresolved. CDR3 length: 13 residues. Germline V gene lookup returns CDR1 SNHLY and CDR2 FYNNEI. The CDR3 DNA sequence: TGTGCCAGCAGCGAAGAACACACAGATACGCAGTATTTT. It specifies CASSEEHTDTQYF.